This T cell receptor (beta chain) was recovered during a study of blood T cells in healthy people across ages (dated by TCRdb to the mid-2010s). At the level of the whole study: In model experiments, template switching captured about one uniquely barcoded TCR beta cDNA molecule for every two T cells. Using deep sequencing normalized with unique cDNA molecular identifiers, the study measured how TCR beta repertoire diversity changes with age. The donors were divided into four age groups: young (average roughly 17 years), middle-aged (roughly 40), aged (approximately 62) and long-lived (82). For two donors (one aged 18 to 30 and one aged 80 or older), the study analyzed two additional independent replicas of 1 million unique cDNA reads from the same blood draw.

Comments on this clonotype: It lacks a known antigen. Base quality data are lacking; no much larger clone is found one base away.

The 39 donors, aged 6 to 90 years, were systemically healthy Caucasian individuals from Russia. Each donor gave ten milliliters of peripheral blood, collected into EDTA-treated Vacutainer tubes. Ficoll-Paque density-gradient centrifugation was used to isolate PBMCs, with at least 7 million per sample. Total RNA was extracted from PBMCs with Trizol reagent, with at least 6 micrograms obtained per sample. Naive CD45RAhigh/CD27high T cell percentages were measured by flow cytometry on a PBMC aliquot from every donor. The CDR3 runs 16 amino acids, cysteine and phenylalanine included. Of all the DNA, just the CDR3 is kept, 48 bases in frame from base 1. CDR1 and CDR2 are drawn from the germline V gene: SGHTA, FQGNSA. V trim: 6 bases; J trim: 11 bases; unmatched bases: 14. Summary of the overall study and its limitations: Estimates of total diversity based on one million sequenced T cells were regarded as lower bounds and as underestimates. The CMV infection status of donors was not known, potentially confounding age-related changes in expanded clonotypes. The long-lived group showed more naive CD4+ T cells, fewer expanded clones and increased TCR diversity than the aged group, suggesting age selection. As age increased, observed TCR beta diversity per million T cells dropped in a roughly linear way, and a significant reduction was already evident by age 40. Observed TCR beta diversity correlated strongly with the percentage of naive T cells measured by flow cytometry. Since profiling was done on bulk unsorted PBMCs, naive and antigen-experienced compartments could not be conclusively compared.

Libraries were prepared through 5' RACE. The instrument given in TCRdb is Illumina HiSeq 2500. A second PCR of about 6 to 11 cycles was run with a J-beta primer mix and a sample-barcoded 5' primer. A unique molecular identifier was introduced onto each TCR beta cDNA molecule by a template-switch 5' adaptor carrying 12 random nucleotides. At least 2.5 million CDR3-containing paired-end reads were obtained from each sample. The Mint cDNA synthesis kit, primed by a TRBC-specific oligonucleotide, was used to synthesize first-strand cDNA from all RNA. Following uracil-DNA glycosylase treatment, a first 18-cycle PCR with universal primers M1SS and BC2_uni_R was performed on all cDNA. Processing in the source paper ran as follows. For normalization, 1 million high-quality reads were randomly selected from each sample, with every read carrying a distinct molecular identifier. Instead of being binned into consensus sequences, reads with shared molecular identifiers were discarded. MiTCR, set to a Q25 quality threshold and the strictest error-elimination algorithm, was used for CDR3 identification, clonotype clustering and error correction. A nonparametric unseen species model with Euler transformation was used to estimate a lower bound on total TCR beta diversity. TCRdb reworked the public reads: Q25 trimming with fastp, MiXCR clone assembly, productive beta chains retained. All rows with the same CDR3 protein become a single entry with the most common DNA and genes. For this entry, the V and J calls and clone size follow TCRdb and not the study's own pipeline. Within this sample are about 930,000 distinct CDR3 sequences, with about 29% of them counted one time only. The ten largest clones take up 9.5% to 13% of the sample.

This sample also belongs to another study, concerning T cells of mothers and their children. According to the second study: Donors were nine systemically healthy Caucasian individuals: three mothers and their six children. cDNA synthesis used all of the extracted RNA, with 1.5 ug of RNA in each 15 ul reaction. In the second PCR, sample barcodes and 2-4 random nucleotides were introduced via the M1S primer. Over 9 million TCR beta CDR3 reads came from each mother, compared with some 3 million reads from each child. Thymic selection similarly shapes TCR recombination output in related and unrelated pairs, with minor effect from inherited differences. Normalized repertoire overlap was always slightly but never significantly higher in related than unrelated mother-child pairs. No persistent microchimeric T cell clones were found, with a detection sensitivity of 85 to 100 clones per million clonotypes. Deep NGS was used in the study to compare the TCR beta repertoires of mothers and children and to look for features that separate related mother-child pairs from unrelated individuals. Mothers averaged approximately 40 +/- 4 years of age and children averaged about 10 +/- 4 years. After adapters were ligated using NEBNext reagents, the libraries underwent 100+100 nt paired-end sequencing on an Illumina HiSeq 2000. To prevent cross-contamination, the mother and child libraries were prepared one month apart and sequenced in separate runs. Each donor had between roughly 450,000 and 2,100,000 distinct TCR beta clonotypes identified. Naive TCR beta clonotypes were estimated from low-frequency clonotypes matched to each donor's FACS-determined naive share, without sorting.

The sequence derives from a woman in her thirties or forties in good health. Input material: blood. The chain is made from TRBV7-2 and TRBJ2-1; the junction holds 12 bases that match TRBD1. The bases are TGTGCCAGCAGTAAACCGGGACAGGGGGCGGGCGATAAGCAGTTCTTC. This yields the protein CASSKPGQGAGDKQFF. When the CDR3 is completed using the reference TRBV7-2 and TRBJ2-1 genes on either side, the full variable domain is GAGVSQSPSNKVTEKGKDVELRCDPISGHTALYWYRQSLGQGLEFLIYFQGNSAPDKSGLPSDRFSAERTGGSVSTLTIQRTQQEDSAVYLCASSKPGQGAGDKQFFGPGTRLTVL.